These 17 T cell receptor beta chains were sequenced from one sample in a study of blood T cell repertoires in COVID-19. Assay: immunoSEQ multiplex PCR; the TCRdb copy retains only in-frame clones and omits some. The sample gives roughly 190,000 clones, 87% of which show up once; 20% to 25% is in the top ten. What was sequenced was peripheral blood. The receptors were gathered from a man aged 55 to 70 with active or convalescent COVID-19.

V gene TRBV14 combines with J gene TRBJ2-1; weak D call: TRBD2 (7 bases). The CDR3 length is 18 residues. Germline V gene lookup returns CDR1 SGHDN and CDR2 FVKESK. V was clipped by 6 bases and J by 5 bases, with 26 bases between them. The CDR3 nucleotides are TGTGCCAGCAGTTCCCGGGGGGCAGAGCACAATCCGGACAATGAGCAGTTCTTC. Residues: CASSSRGAEHNPDNEQFF. Filled out from reference TRBV14 and TRBJ2-1, the complete variable domain reads EAGVTQFPSHSVIEKGQTVTLRCDPISGHDNLYWYRRVMGKEIKFLLHFVKESKQDESGMPNNRFLAERTGGTYSTLKVQPAELEDSGVYFCASSSRGAEHNPDNEQFFGPGTRLTVL.

This clone was detected only once. The chain recombines TRBV6-5 with TRBJ2-7, with 11 nucleotides matching TRBD1. The CDR3 runs to 15 residues. Germline CDR1 MNHEY, CDR2 SVGAGI. Unmatched junction bases numbered 6, after V lost 6 bases and J lost 2 bases. The CDR3 sequence is CASRQGQGATYEQYF. DNA for the CDR3: TGTGCCAGCAGACAAGGACAGGGGGCTACCTACGAGCAGTACTTC.

The table lists this clone with a count of one. This chain uses TRBV9 with TRBJ2-5, with 8 bases aligning to TRBD1. With 0 bases clipped from V and 3 bases from J, the junction kept 1 base outside the gene matches. The CDR3 runs 14 residues. The germline V gene encodes CDR1 SGDLS and CDR2 YYNGEE. The CDR3 here is CASSVGQGKETQYF. The CDR3 DNA sequence: TGTGCCAGCAGCGTAGGACAGGGGAAAGAGACCCAGTACTTC.

V gene TRBV28 combines with J gene TRBJ2-7, with 10 positions matching TRBD1. With 8 bases clipped from V and 2 bases from J, the junction kept 9 bases outside the gene matches. This CDR3 has 15 residues. Germline lookup yields CDR1 MDHEN and CDR2 SYDVKM. In DNA form, the CDR3 reads TGTGCCAGCGGCACCGGGACAGGGGCCCCCTACGAGCAGTACTTC. This gives the protein CASGTGTGAPYEQYF.

This chain uses TRBV7-6 with TRBJ2-7; TRBD2 aligns across 7 bases. This CDR3 has 15 amino acids. Germline V gene lookup returns CDR1 SGHVS and CDR2 FNYEAQ. After removal of 5 bases from V and 7 bases from J, the junction contained 14 bases not matched to a gene. This CDR3 reads CASSQVFSGVGEQYF. The DNA of the CDR3 is TGTGCCAGCAGCCAGGTGTTCAGCGGGGTAGGGGAGCAGTACTTC.

The table lists this clone with a few counts. This chain connects TRBV18 to TRBJ2-1, with D unclear. CDR1 is KGHSH and CDR2 is LQKENI in the germline V gene. The CDR3 loop spans 13 amino acids. V was shortened by 0 bases and J by 9 bases, with 9 bases between the two germline ends. In DNA, the CDR3 is TGTGCCAGCTCACCACCCTCGGGTAGTGAGCAGTTCTTC. Encoded protein: CASSPPSGSEQFF.

In its sample, this clone was seen once. The V gene is TRBV18, the J gene TRBJ2-3, with TRBD1 identical over 9 bases. Germline-derived CDR1 and CDR2 are KGHSH and LQKENI. CDR3 size: 15 residues. V shed 4 bases and J 1 base; nucleotides not matched to a gene: 3. The CDR3 here is CASSLTGGGTDTQYF. Here the CDR3 DNA reads TGTGCCAGCTCACTCACAGGGGGCGGCACAGATACGCAGTATTTT.

The chain has TRBV2 and TRBJ1-2, with D hard to call. Germline CDR1 is SNHLY and CDR2 is FYNNEI. This CDR3 has 13 residues. V dropped 1 base and J dropped 0 bases, with 3 bases sitting between them. CDR3 sequence (DNA): TGTGCCAGCAGTGAAGGCGCTAACTATGGCTACACCTTC. It yields the protein CASSEGANYGYTF.

This rearrangement joins TRBV24-1 to TRBJ2-2; TRBD1 might be the D (6 bases). This CDR3 is 16 amino acids long. From germline, CDR1 is KGHDR and CDR2 SFDVKD. The ends were cut back, 4 bases at V and 7 bases at J, with 18 bases in the middle. The CDR3 DNA sequence: TGTGCCACCAGTGAATCCTCGTCAGGGGCTGGCGGGGAGCTGTTTTTT. This gives the protein CATSESSSGAGGELFF.

The chain recombines TRBV6-5 with TRBJ2-3, with 7 positions matching TRBD1. The CDR3 length is 14 residues. Germline-derived CDR1 and CDR2 are MNHEY and SVGAGI. V shed 5 bases, J shed 6 bases, and the junction held 8 bases outside the gene matches. The CDR3: CASSPGQISDTQYF. CDR3 sequence (DNA): TGTGCCAGCAGTCCGGGACAGATCTCCGATACGCAGTATTTT.

The chain carries TRBV7-9 and TRBJ1-6, with 7 bases lining up with TRBD1. The CDR3 spans 13 residues. V shed 3 bases and J 8 bases; nucleotides not matched to a gene: 1. Germline CDR1 reads SEHNR; CDR2 reads FQNEAQ (reference sequence). CDR3 in DNA: TGTGCCAGCAGCTTCACAGGGGATTCACCCCTCCACTTT. Its translation is CASSFTGDSPLHF. The full variable domain, rest sourced from reference TRBV7-9 and TRBJ1-6, is DTGVSQNPRHKITKRGQNVTFRCDPISEHNRLYWYRQTLGQGPEFLTYFQNEAQLEKSRLLSDRFSAERPKGSFSTLEIQRTEQGDSAMYLCASSFTGDSPLHFGNGTRLTVT.

In its sample, this clone was seen a few times. This chain connects TRBV14 to TRBJ1-5; a possible D gene is TRBD1 (5 bases). V was clipped by 4 bases and J by 11 bases, with 18 bases between them. Germline CDR1 is SGHDN and CDR2 is FVKESK. This CDR3 region has 14 residues. CDR3 nucleotide sequence: TGTGCCAGCAGCCCGGGGGGAGGTCCTGGGGCCCAGCATTTT. This codes for CASSPGGGPGAQHF.

The gene calls are TRBV10-3 and TRBJ2-4; 8 bases line up with TRBD1. With 6 bases clipped from V and 10 bases from J, the junction kept 23 bases outside the gene matches. This CDR3 is built from 18 residues. CDR1 and CDR2 (germline): ENHRY, SYGVKD. The DNA of the CDR3 is TGTGCCATCAGCCCGGGACAGGAGCCTTTGAGCCAAAACTGGATTCAGTACTTC. Protein sequence: CAISPGQEPLSQNWIQYF.

The chain employs TRBV5-6 and TRBJ2-7, with 8 nucleotides matching TRBD1. Germline CDR1 SGHDT, CDR2 YYEEEE. The CDR3 totals 14 residues. The V and J ends lost 4 bases and 2 bases, in that order; junction bases with no gene match: 5. The DNA of the CDR3 is TGTGCCAGCAGCCGTCGGGACAGGACCTACGAGCAGTACTTC. The encoded protein is CASSRRDRTYEQYF.

The chain employs TRBV18 and TRBJ1-2; possibly TRBD1 for D (5 bases). Trimming took 6 bases from V and 4 from J, leaving 15 bases between them. CDR1 is KGHSH and CDR2 is LQKENI in the germline V gene. CDR3 length: 14 amino acids. The CDR3 region has the DNA TGTGCCAGCTCCTACACAGGAGTTTCCTATGGCTACACCTTC. Protein product: CASSYTGVSYGYTF.

The genes are TRBV25-1 and TRBJ1-1; possible D gene TRBD1, 5 bases. V was trimmed by 5 bases and J by 0 bases, leaving 16 bases between them. CDR1 and CDR2 (germline): MGHDK, SYGVNS. The length of the CDR3 is 16 residues. CDR3 residues: CASSKGLRGLNTEAFF. CDR3 nucleotide sequence: TGTGCCAGCAGTAAGGGGTTGCGGGGGTTGAACACTGAAGCTTTCTTT.

As concerns this clone: Other DNA sequences in the sample encode the same CDR3. V is TRBV24-1 and J is TRBJ1-5; TRBD1 aligns across 10 bases. Per germline, CDR1 KGHDR and CDR2 SFDVKD. The CDR3 consists of 15 residues. V lost 4 bases, J lost 3 bases, and 2 bases stayed unmatched. The CDR3 here is CATSEGQGINQPQHF. CDR3 DNA: TGTGCCACCAGTGAGGGACAGGGGATCAATCAGCCCCAGCATTTT.